This T cell receptor (beta chain) was obtained from a study of Ad26.COV2.S vaccination and SARS-CoV-2 variants. On the study more broadly: Intramuscular Ad26.COV2.S doses were given once or twice, 56 days apart.

Study-wide results and caveats: Non-spike TCR breadth showed similarity between vaccine and placebo recipients.

The repertoire was sequenced with immunoSEQ multiplex PCR; TCRdb's copy has only in-frame clones and lacks some. The data contain more than 400,000 clones, less than 95% of them seen just once; the ten biggest clones take up approximately 4.3%. With regard to this clone: The antigen is not known.

Treatment in this sample: some 20 received Ad26.COV2.S at low or high dose, single or two shots; about 5 received placebo; per-sample allocation not given. Collection of the samples took place on day 63 after the first injection of vaccine or placebo. Within Boston, the person who donated was an adult of 18-55 years. Material: peripheral blood, obtained in a trial of Ad26.COV2.S vaccine versus placebo. This receptor was taken from a person aged 18-65 years who received the Ad26.COV2.S COVID-19 vaccine or a placebo.

The CDR3 nucleotides are TGTGCCAGCAGTCCTAGACCACTTGGGCAGGGGGGAAGCACAGATACGCAGTATTTT. Protein product: CASSPRPLGQGGSTDTQYF. The V call is TRBV27, the J call TRBJ2-3; D may be TRBD1 (7 bases). CDR3 length: 19 residues. The V end lost 5 bases, the J end lost 0 bases, and 24 bases lay between the germline ends. The germline gives CDR1 MNHEY, CDR2 SMNVEV (reference sequence).